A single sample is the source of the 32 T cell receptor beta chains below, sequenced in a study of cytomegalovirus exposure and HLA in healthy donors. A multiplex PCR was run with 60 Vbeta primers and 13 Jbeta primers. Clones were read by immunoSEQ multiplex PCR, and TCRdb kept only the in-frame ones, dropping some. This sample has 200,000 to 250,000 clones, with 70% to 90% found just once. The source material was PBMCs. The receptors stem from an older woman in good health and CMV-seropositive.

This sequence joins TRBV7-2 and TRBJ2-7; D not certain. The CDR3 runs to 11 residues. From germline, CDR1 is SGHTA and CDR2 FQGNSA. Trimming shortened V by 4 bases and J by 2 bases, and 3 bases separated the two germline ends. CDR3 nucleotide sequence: TGTGCCAGCAGCTCCGCCTACGAGCAGTACTTC. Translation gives CASSSAYEQYF.

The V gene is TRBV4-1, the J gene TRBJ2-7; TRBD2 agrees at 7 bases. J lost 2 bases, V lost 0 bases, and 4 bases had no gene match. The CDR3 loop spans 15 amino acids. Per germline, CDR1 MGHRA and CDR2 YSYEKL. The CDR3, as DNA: TGCGCCAGCAGCCAAGAGACCGGGACTACCTACGAGCAGTACTTC. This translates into CASSQETGTTYEQYF.

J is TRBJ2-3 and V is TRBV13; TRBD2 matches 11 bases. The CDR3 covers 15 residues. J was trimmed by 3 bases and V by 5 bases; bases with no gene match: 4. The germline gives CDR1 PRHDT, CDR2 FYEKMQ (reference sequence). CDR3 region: CASSRLAGLTDTQYF. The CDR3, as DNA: TGTGCCAGCAGCCGACTAGCGGGACTTACAGATACGCAGTATTTT.

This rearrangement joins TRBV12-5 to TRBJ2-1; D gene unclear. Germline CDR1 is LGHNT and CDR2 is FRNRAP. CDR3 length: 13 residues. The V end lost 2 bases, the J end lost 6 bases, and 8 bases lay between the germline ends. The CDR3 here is CASGLMASNEQFF. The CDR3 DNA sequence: TGTGCTAGTGGTTTGATGGCTAGCAATGAGCAGTTCTTC.

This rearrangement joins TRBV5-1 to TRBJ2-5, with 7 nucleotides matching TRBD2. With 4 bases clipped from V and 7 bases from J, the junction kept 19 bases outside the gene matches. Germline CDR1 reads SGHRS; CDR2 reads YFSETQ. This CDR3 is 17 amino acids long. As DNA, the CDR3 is TGCGCCAGCAGCCCCGGGGGAGGGCGAACGTATGAAGGGACCCAGTACTTC. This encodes CASSPGGGRTYEGTQYF.

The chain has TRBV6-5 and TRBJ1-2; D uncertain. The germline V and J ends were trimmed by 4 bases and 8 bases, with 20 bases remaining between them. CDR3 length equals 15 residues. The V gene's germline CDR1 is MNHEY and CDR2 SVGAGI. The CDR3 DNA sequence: TGTGCCAGCAGTTGGATATCGGGAAATCGGCAAGGCTACACCTTC. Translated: CASSWISGNRQGYTF.

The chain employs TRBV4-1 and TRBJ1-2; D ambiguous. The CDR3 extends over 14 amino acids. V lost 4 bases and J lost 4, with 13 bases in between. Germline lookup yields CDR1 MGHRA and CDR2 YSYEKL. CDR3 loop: CASSPPAVRYGYTF. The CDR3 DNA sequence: TGCGCCAGCAGCCCACCGGCGGTCCGCTATGGCTACACCTTC.

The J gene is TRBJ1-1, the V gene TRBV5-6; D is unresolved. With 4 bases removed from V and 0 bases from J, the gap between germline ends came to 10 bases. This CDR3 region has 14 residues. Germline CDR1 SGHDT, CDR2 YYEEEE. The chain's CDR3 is CASSRWRVNTEAFF. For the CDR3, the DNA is TGTGCCAGCAGCCGCTGGAGGGTGAACACTGAAGCTTTCTTT.

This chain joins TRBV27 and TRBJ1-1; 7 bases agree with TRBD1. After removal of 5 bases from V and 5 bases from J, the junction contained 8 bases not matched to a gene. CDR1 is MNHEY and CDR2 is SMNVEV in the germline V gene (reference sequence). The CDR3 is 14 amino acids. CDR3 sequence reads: CASSHRQGGTEAFF. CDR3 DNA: TGTGCCAGCAGTCACCGACAGGGCGGGACTGAAGCTTTCTTT.

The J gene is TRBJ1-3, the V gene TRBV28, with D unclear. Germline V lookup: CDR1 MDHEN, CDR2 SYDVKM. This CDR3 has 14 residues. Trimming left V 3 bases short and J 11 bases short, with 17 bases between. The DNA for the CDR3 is TGTGCCAGCAGTTTGGGGTCTAGGTGGCGGGCCATATATTTT. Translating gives CASSLGSRWRAIYF.

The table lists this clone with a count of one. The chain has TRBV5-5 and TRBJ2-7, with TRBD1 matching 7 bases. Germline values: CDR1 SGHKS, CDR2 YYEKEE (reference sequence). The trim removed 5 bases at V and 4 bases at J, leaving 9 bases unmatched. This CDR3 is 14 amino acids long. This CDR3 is CASSLMGQPYEQYF. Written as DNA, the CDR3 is TGTGCCAGCAGTCTCATGGGACAGCCGTACGAGCAGTACTTC.

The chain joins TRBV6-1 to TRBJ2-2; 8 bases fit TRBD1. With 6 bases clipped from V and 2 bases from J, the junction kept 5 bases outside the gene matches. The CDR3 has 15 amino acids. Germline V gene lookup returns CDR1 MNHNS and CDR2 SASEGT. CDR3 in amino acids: CASREGTGNTGELFF. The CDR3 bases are TGTGCCAGCAGGGAGGGGACAGGAAACACCGGGGAGCTGTTTTTT.

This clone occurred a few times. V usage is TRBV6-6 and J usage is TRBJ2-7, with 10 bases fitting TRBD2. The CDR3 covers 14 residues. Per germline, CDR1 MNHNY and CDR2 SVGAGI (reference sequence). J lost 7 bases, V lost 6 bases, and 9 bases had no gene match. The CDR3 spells CASRTSGVEREQYF. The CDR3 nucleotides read TGTGCCAGCAGAACTAGCGGGGTGGAAAGGGAGCAGTACTTC.

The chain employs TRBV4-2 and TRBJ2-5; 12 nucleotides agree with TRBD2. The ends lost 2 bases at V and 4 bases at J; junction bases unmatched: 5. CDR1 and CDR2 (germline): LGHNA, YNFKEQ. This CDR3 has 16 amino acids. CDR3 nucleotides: TGTGCCAGCAGCCAAATCATGACTAGCGGGAGAGAGACCCAGTACTTC. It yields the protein CASSQIMTSGRETQYF.

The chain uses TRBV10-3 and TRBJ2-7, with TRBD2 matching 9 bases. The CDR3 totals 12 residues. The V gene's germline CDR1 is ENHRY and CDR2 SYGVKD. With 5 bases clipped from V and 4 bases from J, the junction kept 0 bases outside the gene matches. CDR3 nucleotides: TGTGCCATCAGTCTAGCGGGGTACGAGCAGTACTTC. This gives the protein CAISLAGYEQYF.

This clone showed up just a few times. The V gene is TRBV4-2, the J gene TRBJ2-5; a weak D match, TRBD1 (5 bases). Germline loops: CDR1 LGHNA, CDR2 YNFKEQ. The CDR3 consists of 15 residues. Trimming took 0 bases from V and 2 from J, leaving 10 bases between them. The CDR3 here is CASSQDRVPQETQYF. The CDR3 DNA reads TGTGCCAGCAGCCAAGACAGGGTCCCTCAAGAGACCCAGTACTTC.

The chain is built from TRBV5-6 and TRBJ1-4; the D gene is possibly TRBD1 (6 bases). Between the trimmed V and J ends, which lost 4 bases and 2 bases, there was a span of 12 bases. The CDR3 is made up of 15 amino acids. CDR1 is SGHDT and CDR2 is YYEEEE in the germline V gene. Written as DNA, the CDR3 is TGTGCCAGCAGCATCCTACAGGGTACTAATGAAAAACTGTTTTTT. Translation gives CASSILQGTNEKLFF. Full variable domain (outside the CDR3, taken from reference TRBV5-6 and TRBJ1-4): DAGVTQSPTHLIKTRGQQVTLRCSPKSGHDTVSWYQQALGQGPQFIFQYYEEEERQRGNFPDRFSGHQFPNYSSELNVNALLLGDSALYLCASSILQGTNEKLFFGSGTQLSVL.

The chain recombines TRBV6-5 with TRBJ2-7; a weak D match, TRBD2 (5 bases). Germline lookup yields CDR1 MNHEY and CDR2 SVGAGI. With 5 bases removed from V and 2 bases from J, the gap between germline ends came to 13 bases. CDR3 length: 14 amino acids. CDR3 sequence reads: CASSQRTRTYEQYF. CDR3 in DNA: TGTGCCAGCAGTCAGAGGACTCGAACCTACGAGCAGTACTTC.

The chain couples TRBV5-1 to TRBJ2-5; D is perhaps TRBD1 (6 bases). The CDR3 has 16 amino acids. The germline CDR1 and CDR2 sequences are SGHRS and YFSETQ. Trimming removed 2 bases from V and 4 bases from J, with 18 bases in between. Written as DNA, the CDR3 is TGCGCCAGCAGCTTCCAGCCCCAGGGGCAGGGAGAGACCCAGTACTTC. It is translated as CASSFQPQGQGETQYF.

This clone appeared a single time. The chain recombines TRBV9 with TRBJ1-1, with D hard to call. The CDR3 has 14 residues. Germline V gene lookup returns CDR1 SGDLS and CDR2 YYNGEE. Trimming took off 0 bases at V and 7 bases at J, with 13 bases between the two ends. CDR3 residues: CASSVGVEGSEAFF. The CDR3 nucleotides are TGTGCCAGCAGCGTAGGGGTAGAGGGCAGTGAAGCTTTCTTT.

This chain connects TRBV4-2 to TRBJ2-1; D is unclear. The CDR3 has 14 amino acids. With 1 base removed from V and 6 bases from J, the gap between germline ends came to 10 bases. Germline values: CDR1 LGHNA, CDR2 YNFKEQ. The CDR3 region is CASSQAQQTNEQFF. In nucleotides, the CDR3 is TGTGCCAGCAGCCAAGCCCAACAGACCAATGAGCAGTTCTTC.

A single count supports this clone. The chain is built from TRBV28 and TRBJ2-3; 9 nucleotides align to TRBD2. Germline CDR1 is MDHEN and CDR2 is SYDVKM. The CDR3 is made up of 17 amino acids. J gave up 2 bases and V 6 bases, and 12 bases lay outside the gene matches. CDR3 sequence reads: CASSSNPGLANTDTQYF. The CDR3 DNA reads TGTGCCAGCAGCTCAAACCCGGGACTAGCCAACACAGATACGCAGTATTTT.

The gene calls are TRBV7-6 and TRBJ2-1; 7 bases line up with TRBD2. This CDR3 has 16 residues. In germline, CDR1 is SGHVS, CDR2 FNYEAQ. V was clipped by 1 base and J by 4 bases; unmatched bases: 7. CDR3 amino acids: CASSLGRERGYNEQFF. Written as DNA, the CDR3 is TGTGCCAGCAGCTTAGGGCGGGAGAGAGGTTACAATGAGCAGTTCTTC. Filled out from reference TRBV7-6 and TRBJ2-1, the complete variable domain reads GAGVSQSPRYKVTKRGQDVALRCDPISGHVSLYWYRQALGQGPEFLTYFNYEAQQDKSGLPNDRFSAERPEGSISTLTIQRTEQRDSAMYRCASSLGRERGYNEQFFGPGTRLTVL.

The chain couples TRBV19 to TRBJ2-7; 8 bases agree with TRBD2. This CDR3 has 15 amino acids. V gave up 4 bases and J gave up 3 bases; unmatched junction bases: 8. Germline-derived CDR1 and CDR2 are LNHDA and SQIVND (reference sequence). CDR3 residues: CASSTIAGTIYEQYF. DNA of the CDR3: TGTGCCAGTAGTACGATAGCGGGAACTATCTACGAGCAGTACTTC. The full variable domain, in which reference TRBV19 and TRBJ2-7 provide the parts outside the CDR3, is DGGITQSPKYLFRKEGQNVTLSCEQNLNHDAMYWYRQDPGQGLRLIYYSQIVNDFQKGDIAEGYSVSREKKESFPLTVTSAQKNPTAFYLCASSTIAGTIYEQYFGPGTRLTVT.

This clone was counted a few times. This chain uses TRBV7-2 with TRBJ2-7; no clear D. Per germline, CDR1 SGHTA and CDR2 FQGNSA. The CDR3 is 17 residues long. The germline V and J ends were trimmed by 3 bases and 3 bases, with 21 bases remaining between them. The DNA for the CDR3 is TGTGCCAGCAGCTTTGATCGGAGCCCACCTTTAGTCTACGAGCAGTACTTC. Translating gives CASSFDRSPPLVYEQYF.

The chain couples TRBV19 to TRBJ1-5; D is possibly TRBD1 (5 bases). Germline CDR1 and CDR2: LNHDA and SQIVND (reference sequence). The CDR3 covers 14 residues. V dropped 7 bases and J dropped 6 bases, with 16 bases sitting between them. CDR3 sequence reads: CASTQAGLGQPQHF. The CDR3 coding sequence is TGTGCCAGTACCCAAGCAGGGTTGGGTCAGCCCCAGCATTTT.

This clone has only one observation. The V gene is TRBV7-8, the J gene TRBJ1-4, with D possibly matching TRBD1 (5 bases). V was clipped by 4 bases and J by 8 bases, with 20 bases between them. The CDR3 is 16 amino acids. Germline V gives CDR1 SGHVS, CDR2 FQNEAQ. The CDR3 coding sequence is TGTGCCAGCAGCTCCGCCAGGGTTCCGAGTGAGGAAAAACTGTTTTTT. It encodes CASSSARVPSEEKLFF.

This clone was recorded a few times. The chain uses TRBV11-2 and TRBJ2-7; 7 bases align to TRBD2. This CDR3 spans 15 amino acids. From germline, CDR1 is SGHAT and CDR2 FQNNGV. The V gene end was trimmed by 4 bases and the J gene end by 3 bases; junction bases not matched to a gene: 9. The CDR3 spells CASSWPEGGDYEQYF. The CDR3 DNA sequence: TGTGCCAGCAGCTGGCCGGAGGGAGGGGACTACGAGCAGTACTTC. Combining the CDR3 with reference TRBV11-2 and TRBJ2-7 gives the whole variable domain EAGVAQSPRYKIIEKRQSVAFWCNPISGHATLYWYQQILGQGPKLLIQFQNNGVVDDSQLPKDRFSAERLKGVDSTLKIQPAKLEDSAVYLCASSWPEGGDYEQYFGPGTRLTVT.

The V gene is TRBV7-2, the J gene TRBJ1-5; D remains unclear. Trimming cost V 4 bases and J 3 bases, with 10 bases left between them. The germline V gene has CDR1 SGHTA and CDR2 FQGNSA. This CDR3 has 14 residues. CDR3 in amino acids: CASSSYGVNQPQHF. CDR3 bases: TGTGCCAGCAGCTCCTACGGGGTCAATCAGCCCCAGCATTTT.

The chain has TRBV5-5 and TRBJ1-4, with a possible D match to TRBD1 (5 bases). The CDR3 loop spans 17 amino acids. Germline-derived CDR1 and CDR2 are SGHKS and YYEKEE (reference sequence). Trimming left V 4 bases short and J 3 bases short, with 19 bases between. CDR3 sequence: CASSVYLLGGANEKLFF. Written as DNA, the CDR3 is TGTGCCAGCAGCGTATACCTTTTGGGGGGAGCTAATGAAAAACTGTTTTTT.

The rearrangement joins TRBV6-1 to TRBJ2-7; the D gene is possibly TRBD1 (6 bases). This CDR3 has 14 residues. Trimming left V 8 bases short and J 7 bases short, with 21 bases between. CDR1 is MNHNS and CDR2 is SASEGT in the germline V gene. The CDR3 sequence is CASLGTGLLGEQYF. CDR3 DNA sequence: TGTGCCAGCCTTGGCACAGGGCTTCTCGGGGAGCAGTACTTC.

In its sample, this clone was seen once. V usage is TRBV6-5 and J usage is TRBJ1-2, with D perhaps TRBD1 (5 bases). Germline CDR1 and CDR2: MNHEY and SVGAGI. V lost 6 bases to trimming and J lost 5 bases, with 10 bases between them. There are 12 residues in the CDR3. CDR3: CASRGDRYGYTF. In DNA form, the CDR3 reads TGTGCCAGCAGAGGGGATCGGTATGGCTACACCTTC.